The 10 T cell receptor beta chains below come from one sample, sequenced in a study of PD-1 blockade in mismatch repair-deficient tumors (dated 2017 in TCRdb). Libraries came from the immunoSEQ multiplex PCR assay. TCRdb took this table from immuneACCESS and kept in-frame rearrangements with V and J called. Such tables lack part of the clones; where checked against another copy, unresolved V genes explain under half of the gap, and the rest is unexplained. The sample table holds 50,000 or so clones, of which 77% were seen once. The ten largest account for less than 3.5% of the sample. Reading the label with the study, this specimen's time point is: peripheral blood before pembrolizumab. The sequencing used PBMCs, collected before pembrolizumab treatment. These receptors were taken from an adult with mismatch repair-deficient cancer.

This clone showed up just once. The chain employs TRBV7-6 and TRBJ1-3; possibly TRBD1 for D (5 bases). V shed 1 base and J shed 1 base, with 11 bases lying between them. This CDR3 is built from 16 residues. The germline V gene has CDR1 SGHVS and CDR2 FNYEAQ. Here the CDR3 reads CASSLERAGSGNTIYF. The CDR3 nucleotides are TGTGCCAGCAGCTTAGAGCGGGCAGGGTCTGGAAACACCATATATTTT.

This chain connects TRBV9 to TRBJ1-3; no reliable D call. Trimming took 2 bases from V and 1 from J, leaving 13 bases between them. The CDR3 has 16 amino acids. Per the germline V gene, CDR1 is SGDLS and CDR2 is YYNGEE. In nucleotides, the CDR3 is TGTGCCAGCAGCGTTCGAGGTGGGCCGTCTGGAAACACCATATATTTT. Translating it yields CASSVRGGPSGNTIYF.

The chain joins TRBV30 to TRBJ2-5; D perhaps matches TRBD2 (5 bases). Deletions cut 8 bases from V and 7 bases from J, with 17 bases between. Germline V gives CDR1 GTSNPN, CDR2 SVGIG (reference sequence). The CDR3 runs to 12 residues. The CDR3 DNA sequence: TGTGCCGGAGCCCCTAGCCCCGGGACCCAGTACTTC. It specifies CAGAPSPGTQYF.

The chain uses TRBV7-8 and TRBJ2-7; D gene uncertain. Per germline, CDR1 SGHVS and CDR2 FQNEAQ. V gave up 5 bases and J gave up 5 bases, with 4 bases separating them. This CDR3 has 10 residues. In nucleotides, the CDR3 is TGTGCCAGCAGCGGAGACGAGCAGTACTTC. Protein product: CASSGDEQYF.

This clone has only a few counts. The chain uses TRBV6-1 and TRBJ2-7, with TRBD2 matching 15 bases. The CDR3 totals 13 residues. The V gene's germline CDR1 is MNHNS and CDR2 SASEGT. The CDR3 DNA is TGTGCAGCTGGGACTAGCGGGAGGTACGAGCAGTACTTC. Encoded protein: CAAGTSGRYEQYF.

The rearrangement joins TRBV7-2 to TRBJ1-5; maybe TRBD1 (5 bases). The CDR3 totals 15 residues. V gave up 1 base and J gave up 1 base, with 8 bases separating them. Per the germline V gene, CDR1 is SGHTA and CDR2 is FQGNSA. The CDR3 loop is CASSLVGGSNQPQHF. The CDR3 DNA sequence: TGTGCCAGCAGCTTAGTTGGGGGGAGCAATCAGCCCCAGCATTTT.

The sample holds one count of this clone. The J gene is TRBJ2-7, the V gene TRBV10-3; D remains unclear. Per the germline V gene, CDR1 is ENHRY and CDR2 is SYGVKD. The CDR3 has 12 residues. V lost 6 bases to trimming and J lost 3 bases, with 9 bases between them. The CDR3 reads CAISQINYEQYF. The DNA of the CDR3 is TGTGCCATCAGCCAAATCAACTACGAGCAGTACTTC.

This clone has only one observation. The gene calls are TRBV2 and TRBJ1-1, with a weak D call TRBD1 (6 bases). CDR1 SNHLY and CDR2 FYNNEI come from the germline V gene. V was pared by 0 bases and J by 5 bases, with 10 bases between. The length of the CDR3 is 14 residues. The CDR3 nucleotides are TGTGCCAGCAGTGAAGCGGGCAGGGGAACTGAAGCTTTCTTT. It encodes CASSEAGRGTEAFF.

This chain uses TRBV11-2 with TRBJ2-7, with D maybe TRBD2 (7 bases). The CDR3 length is 13 residues. V lost 1 base to trimming and J lost 9 bases, with 13 bases between them. Germline CDR1 SGHAT, CDR2 FQNNGV. CDR3 in amino acids: CASSLGEGGPQYF. For the CDR3, the DNA is TGTGCCAGCAGCTTAGGTGAGGGGGGGCCGCAGTACTTC.

The CDR3 sequence: CASIEGVEAFF. CDR3 DNA sequence: TGTGCCAGCATCGAGGGGGTGGAAGCTTTCTTT. This chain uses TRBV27 with TRBJ1-1; the D gene is possibly TRBD1 (6 bases). This CDR3 spans 11 amino acids. The germline CDR1 and CDR2 sequences are MNHEY and SMNVEV (reference sequence). Between the trimmed V and J ends, which lost 7 bases and 8 bases, there was a span of 11 bases.